The 28 T cell receptor beta chains below come from one sample, sequenced in a study of blood T cell repertoires in COVID-19. The assay was immunoSEQ multiplex PCR, and TCRdb's table has in-frame clones only and misses some. The data hold some 270,000 clones, with less than 95% observed a single time. Sequenced input: PBMCs or T cells enriched from blood (not recorded which). Source of these receptors: a man in his forties who had been exposed to COVID-19.

The V call is TRBV28, the J call TRBJ2-5; 7 bases line up with TRBD2. Germline values: CDR1 MDHEN, CDR2 SYDVKM. The CDR3 totals 13 residues. The J segment lost 5 bases and the V segment lost 3 bases, leaving 3 bases of the junction unmatched. The CDR3 DNA is TGTGCCAGCAGTTTTGGCGGGAGTGAGACCCAGTACTTC. This encodes CASSFGGSETQYF.

This sequence joins TRBV9 and TRBJ1-2, with a possible D match to TRBD1 (6 bases). This CDR3 has 13 residues. Germline V gene data show CDR1 as SGDLS and CDR2 as YYNGEE. V lost 3 bases and J 5 bases, leaving 11 bases between the germline ends. The CDR3 DNA reads as TGTGCCAGCAGCGCCGGACAGACTTATGGCTACACCTTC. It is translated as CASSAGQTYGYTF.

The chain combines TRBV18 with TRBJ2-1; D is unresolved. Deletions cut 1 base from V and 6 bases from J, with 4 bases between. The CDR3 runs to 12 residues. The germline CDR1 and CDR2 sequences are KGHSH and LQKENI. The CDR3 nucleotides read TGTGCCAGCTCACCACAGCGCAATGAGCAGTTCTTC. Translated, it gives CASSPQRNEQFF.

CDR3 DNA sequence: TGTGCCAGTAGTATTGAGGGGACTCACTATGGCTACACCTTC. Its translation is CASSIEGTHYGYTF. This chain links TRBV19 with TRBJ1-2; maybe TRBD1 (5 bases). V was cut by 3 bases and J by 3 bases, with 11 bases left in between. Germline CDR1 is LNHDA and CDR2 is SQIVND (reference sequence). This CDR3 comprises 14 residues. Full variable domain (outside the CDR3, taken from reference TRBV19 and TRBJ1-2): DGGITQSPKYLFRKEGQNVTLSCEQNLNHDAMYWYRQDPGQGLRLIYYSQIVNDFQKGDIAEGYSVSREKKESFPLTVTSAQKNPTAFYLCASSIEGTHYGYTFGSGTRLTVV.

V and J are TRBV12-3 or TRBV12-4 and TRBJ1-1; no definite D call. V dropped 5 bases and J dropped 7 bases, with 11 bases sitting between them. The CDR3 loop spans 12 amino acids. Here the CDR3 DNA reads TGTGCCAGCAGTCCGGAAGGGAGTGAAGCTTTCTTT. It codes for CASSPEGSEAFF.

The chain combines TRBV4-1 with TRBJ2-7; 9 nucleotides line up with TRBD1. V lost 6 bases to trimming and J lost 1 base; unmatched junction nucleotides: 7. Germline CDR1 is MGHRA and CDR2 is YSYEKL. The CDR3 is 15 residues long. In DNA, the CDR3 is TGCGCCAGCAGTCTTATGGGGACAGGGTCCTACGAGCAGTACTTC. Translating it yields CASSLMGTGSYEQYF.

The chain couples TRBV13 to TRBJ2-3; the match to TRBD2 covers 9 bases. V dropped 8 bases and J dropped 0; count of bases not matched to a gene: 9. Per the germline V gene, CDR1 is PRHDT and CDR2 is FYEKMQ (reference sequence). The CDR3 is made up of 16 amino acids. The CDR3 here is CASGLSGRSSTDTQYF. Here the CDR3 DNA reads TGTGCCAGCGGTTTAAGCGGGAGGTCTAGCACAGATACGCAGTATTTT.

This rearrangement joins TRBV19 to TRBJ2-7; possibly TRBD2 for D (7 bases). Trimming cost V 6 bases and J 6 bases, with 21 bases left between them. CDR1 is LNHDA and CDR2 is SQIVND in the germline V gene (reference sequence). CDR3 size: 15 residues. The CDR3 spells CASSKGGLTRGEQYF. DNA for the CDR3: TGTGCCAGTAGCAAGGGGGGGCTTACCCGGGGCGAGCAGTACTTC.

The chain employs TRBV30 and TRBJ1-2, with D tentatively TRBD1 (5 bases). There are 15 residues in the CDR3. V dropped 2 bases and J dropped 2 bases, with 15 bases sitting between them. Germline lookup yields CDR1 GTSNPN and CDR2 SVGIG (reference sequence). The CDR3 DNA follows: TGTGCCTGGAGTTCACCCCAGGGTATCAACTATGGCTACACCTTC. Amino acids: CAWSSPQGINYGYTF.

CDR3 amino acids: CASSPRWDSYEQYF. Written as DNA, the CDR3 is TGTGCCAGCAGCCCCAGATGGGACAGCTACGAGCAGTACTTC. J is TRBJ2-7 and V is TRBV9, with 7 bases aligning to TRBD1. This CDR3 spans 14 amino acids. Germline V gives CDR1 SGDLS, CDR2 YYNGEE. V gave up 4 bases and J gave up 3 bases; unmatched junction bases: 7.

The V call is TRBV9, the J call TRBJ1-2, with no clear D. Germline lookup yields CDR1 SGDLS and CDR2 YYNGEE. V was pared by 4 bases and J by 7 bases, with 20 bases between. The CDR3 length is 15 residues. CDR3 nucleotides: TGTGCCAGCAGCCGAGCCACCGGGAAGGATGGTGGCTACACCTTC. Protein: CASSRATGKDGGYTF.

The chain joins TRBV2 to TRBJ1-6; 7 positions agree with TRBD1. The CDR3 contains 14 residues. Germline V CDR1 and CDR2: SNHLY, FYNNEI. Unmatched junction bases numbered 6, after V lost 8 bases and J lost 5 bases. The CDR3 spells CASEKQGNNSPLHF. The DNA of the CDR3 is TGTGCCAGCGAGAAACAGGGGAATAATTCACCCCTCCACTTT.

The chain employs TRBV27 and TRBJ2-7, with 10 bases matching TRBD2. V lost 2 bases to trimming and J lost 6 bases; unmatched junction nucleotides: 7. This CDR3 is built from 15 residues. Germline V gene data show CDR1 as MNHEY and CDR2 as SMNVEV (reference sequence). CDR3 region: CASSLASGSSFEQYF. The CDR3 DNA reads TGTGCCAGCAGTTTAGCTAGCGGGAGTTCTTTCGAGCAGTACTTC.

In this sample, this clone turned up once. The chain uses TRBV5-1 and TRBJ2-7; TRBD1 matches at 7 bases. With V trimmed by 4 bases and J by 3 bases, 7 bases remained unmatched. The V gene's germline CDR1 is SGHRS and CDR2 YFSETQ. CDR3 length: 14 residues. DNA for the CDR3: TGCGCCAGCAGCCGGACAGGTGAGATCTACGAGCAGTACTTC. Translating it yields CASSRTGEIYEQYF.

The rearrangement links TRBV29-1 to TRBJ1-2; D not resolved. The CDR3 runs 11 residues. Looked up from germline, CDR1 is SQVTM and CDR2 is ANQGSEA. V was trimmed by 5 bases and J by 8 bases, leaving 12 bases between them. The CDR3 DNA follows: TGCAGCGTTTCATTCCTAGACGGCTACACCTTC. Translation gives CSVSFLDGYTF.

This clone was detected a few times. The chain employs TRBV9 and TRBJ1-4; tentative D call: TRBD1 (5 bases). This CDR3 region has 15 residues. CDR1 is SGDLS and CDR2 is YYNGEE in the germline V gene. V was pared by 7 bases and J by 4 bases, with 17 bases between. This CDR3 is CASSSGVRDNEKLFF. In DNA form, the CDR3 reads TGTGCCAGCTCATCGGGGGTCAGGGATAATGAAAAACTGTTTTTT.

The genes are TRBV4-2 and TRBJ2-3, with 7 nucleotides matching TRBD2. The CDR3 is 16 residues long. The ends lost 1 base at V and 0 bases at J; junction bases unmatched: 4. Germline V lookup: CDR1 LGHNA, CDR2 YNFKEQ. The CDR3 region is CASSQGLAASTDTQYF. Written as DNA, the CDR3 is TGTGCCAGCAGCCAAGGGCTAGCGGCTAGCACAGATACGCAGTATTTT.

The rearrangement joins TRBV5-4 to TRBJ2-3; 8 bases line up with TRBD2. CDR3 length: 15 residues. Unmatched junction bases numbered 6, after V lost 4 bases and J lost 2 bases. The germline V gene encodes CDR1 SGHNT and CDR2 YYREEE (reference sequence). CDR3 protein: CASSRDSGNTDTQYF. Written as DNA, the CDR3 is TGTGCCAGCAGCAGGGATAGCGGGAACACAGATACGCAGTATTTT. The whole variable domain, remainder taken from reference TRBV5-4 and TRBJ2-3, is ETGVTQSPTHLIKTRGQQVTLRCSSQSGHNTVSWYQQALGQGPQFIFQYYREEENGRGNFPPRFSGLQFPNYSSELNVNALELDDSALYLCASSRDSGNTDTQYFGPGTRLTVL.

This chain links TRBV10-3 with TRBJ2-4; a possible D gene is TRBD1 (6 bases). Trimming left V 3 bases short and J 0 bases short, with 12 bases between. CDR3 length: 16 amino acids. CDR1 is ENHRY, CDR2 SYGVKD, per germline. The CDR3 here is CAISDWQGLAKNIQYF. CDR3 in DNA: TGTGCCATCAGTGATTGGCAGGGGTTAGCCAAAAACATTCAGTACTTC.

This clone was detected once. The chain carries TRBV28 and TRBJ1-2; 9 positions agree with TRBD1. Germline CDR1 reads MDHEN; CDR2 reads SYDVKM. The CDR3 sequence is 16 residues long. V shed 6 bases and J 2 bases; nucleotides not matched to a gene: 10. Here the CDR3 DNA reads TGTGCCAGCAGAGCTATCGGGACAGGGCCCAACTATGGCTACACCTTC. Translating gives CASRAIGTGPNYGYTF.

CDR3 nucleotide sequence: TGTGCCAGCAGCCTCCGCCCTAGCGGGAGTTACGAGCAGTACTTC. Protein sequence: CASSLRPSGSYEQYF. The V call is TRBV9, the J call TRBJ2-7; TRBD2 matches at 10 bases. Germline trimming cut 4 bases from V and 4 bases from J; bases unmatched to any gene: 8. The CDR3 contains 15 residues. CDR1 is SGDLS, CDR2 YYNGEE, per germline.

The gene calls are TRBV6-5 and TRBJ2-1, with 8 nucleotides matching TRBD2. This CDR3 comprises 15 residues. Germline CDR1 reads MNHEY; CDR2 reads SVGAGI. V lost 0 bases, J lost 4 bases, and 2 bases stayed unmatched. This CDR3 reads CASSYSAGGYNEQFF. CDR3 in DNA: TGTGCCAGCAGTTACTCCGCGGGAGGTTACAATGAGCAGTTCTTC.

This sequence joins TRBV7-6 and TRBJ2-2, with D possibly TRBD1 on 6 matching bases. The ends were cut back, 2 bases at V and 2 bases at J, with 9 bases in the middle. Per the germline V gene, CDR1 is SGHVS and CDR2 is FNYEAQ. CDR3 length: 15 amino acids. The chain's CDR3 is CASSLRTVNTGELFF. The CDR3 region has the DNA TGTGCCAGCAGCTTACGGACAGTCAACACCGGGGAGCTGTTTTTT.

The rearrangement links TRBV29-1 to TRBJ2-3; D call uncertain. Trimming left V 4 bases short and J 5 bases short, with 10 bases between. The CDR3 sequence is 12 residues long. The germline CDR1 and CDR2 sequences are SQVTM and ANQGSEA. CDR3: CSVVGPRDTQYF. DNA of the CDR3: TGCAGCGTTGTCGGTCCGAGAGATACGCAGTATTTT.

This chain links TRBV11-3 with TRBJ1-1; possibly TRBD1 for D (6 bases). CDR1 and CDR2 (germline): SGHNT, YENEEA. This CDR3 has 14 residues. Trimming took 5 bases from V and 1 from J, leaving 11 bases between them. This CDR3 reads CASSLRTANTEAFF. The CDR3 DNA sequence: TGTGCCAGCAGCCTCCGGACAGCGAACACTGAAGCTTTCTTT.

J is TRBJ2-7 and V is TRBV19, with D tentatively TRBD1 (6 bases). V shed 6 bases and J shed 3 bases, with 9 bases lying between them. The CDR3 sequence is 12 residues long. Germline CDR1 reads LNHDA; CDR2 reads SQIVND (reference sequence). For the CDR3, the DNA is TGTGCCAGTAGCCTAGGGGGCTACGAGCAGTACTTC. This sequence encodes CASSLGGYEQYF.

The CDR3 DNA is TGTGCCTGGAGCAGTGGGGGGAAAACTGAAGCTTTCTTT. Translating it yields CAWSSGGKTEAFF. The chain recombines TRBV30 with TRBJ1-1; D perhaps matches TRBD1 (5 bases). This CDR3 is 13 amino acids long. Germline CDR1 reads GTSNPN; CDR2 reads SVGIG (reference sequence). Trimming removed 3 bases at V and 5 bases at J, with 13 bases between.

V usage is TRBV6-2 or TRBV6-3 and J usage is TRBJ2-7; perhaps TRBD2 as D (5 bases). CDR3 length: 14 amino acids. Germline loops: CDR1 MNHEY, CDR2 SVGEGT. With 3 bases removed from V and 4 bases from J, the gap between germline ends came to 13 bases. The DNA of the CDR3 is TGTGCCAGCAGTTATCCTGGAAGAGGGTACGAGCAGTACTTC. The encoded protein is CASSYPGRGYEQYF.